This T cell receptor beta chain appears in the sequencing data of a study of beta chain features in type 1 diabetes. Overall study context: Investigators examined 107,917,701 sorted cells across all samples. General study results and limits: For type 1 diabetes patients, VDJ junctions showed fewer insertions and more deletions.

What was sequenced were expressed TCRB transcripts, since all of the isolated RNA had been reverse transcribed. Sequenced by immunoSEQ multiplex PCR; TCRdb stores in-frame clones only, minus some. The sample has about 620,000 clones; 15% to 17% are singletons. The V end was cut by 6 bases, the J end by 3 bases, with 6 bases between. The CDR3 loop spans 11 amino acids. Germline V gene lookup returns CDR1 SEHNR and CDR2 FQNEAQ (reference sequence). This clone was seen only a few times. The antigen remains unidentified. The clonotype was recovered from a man younger than 30 in good health. Sequencing used naive CD4+ T cells from blood. The chain joins TRBV7-9 to TRBJ2-7; D not resolved. The CDR3: CASSRYYEQYF. The CDR3 DNA is TGTGCCAGCAGTCGATACTACGAGCAGTACTTC.